A single sample gave rise to the 27 T cell receptor beta chains below, sequenced in a study of spatial heterogeneity in lung cancer. Regarding time point: sample taken at primary tumor resection. TCRdb called the 5' RACE reads again in MiXCR, with one record for every CDR3 protein. The sample includes about 3,500 distinct CDR3 sequences, 2.5% to 3% of them seen just once. The sample was normal lung tissue next to the tumor, taken at surgery. The receptors were sampled from a female donor with early-stage non-small cell lung cancer.

The chain couples TRBV5-1 to TRBJ2-5; 11 nucleotides align to TRBD2. Germline-derived CDR1 and CDR2 are SGHRS and YFSETQ. The trim removed 4 bases at V and 2 bases at J, leaving 7 bases unmatched. The CDR3 totals 16 residues. As DNA, the CDR3 is TGCGCCAGCAGCCTGACGGGGACTAGCGGTCAAGAGACCCAGTACTTC. Amino acid sequence: CASSLTGTSGQETQYF.

By sample share, this clonotype is medium-sized. The genes are TRBV28 and TRBJ2-3, with 8 bases aligning to TRBD1. CDR3 length: 15 amino acids. The ends lost 6 bases at V and 1 base at J; junction bases unmatched: 6. Germline V gene lookup returns CDR1 MDHEN and CDR2 SYDVKM. The DNA for the CDR3 is TGTGCCAGCAGACTCACAGGGGGACGCACAGATACGCAGTATTTT. Protein sequence: CASRLTGGRTDTQYF. The full variable domain, completed using reference TRBV28 and TRBJ2-3, is DVKVTQSSRYLVKRTGEKVFLECVQDMDHENMFWYRQDPGLGLRLIYFSYDVKMKEKGDIPEGYSVSREKKERFSLILESASTNQTSMYLCASRLTGGRTDTQYFGPGTRLTVL.

This clonotype was recorded at least ten times. This chain uses TRBV20-1 with TRBJ2-7; D may be TRBD1 (5 bases). Germline lookup yields CDR1 DFQATT and CDR2 SNEGSKA (reference sequence). The CDR3 contains 14 residues. V lost 2 bases, J lost 2 bases, and 13 bases lay in between. This chain's CDR3 is CSARSDSNTYEQYF. Here the CDR3 DNA reads TGCAGTGCTAGAAGCGACAGCAATACCTACGAGCAGTACTTC.

Within the sample, this clonotype is large. This sequence joins TRBV6-1 and TRBJ2-2; D uncertain. The V and J ends lost 7 bases and 1 base respectively, with 10 bases between them. Germline values: CDR1 MNHNS, CDR2 SASEGT. The CDR3 covers 14 residues. The CDR3 nucleotides are TGTGCCAGCATGGTAGTAGGGAACACCGGGGAGCTGTTTTTT. Translated: CASMVVGNTGELFF.

In its sample, this clonotype ranks as medium-sized. The V call is TRBV7-2, the J call TRBJ2-1; TRBD2 matches at 7 bases. The CDR3 covers 15 residues. CDR1 is SGHTA and CDR2 is FQGNSA in the germline V gene. V was pared by 0 bases and J by 2 bases, with 1 base of the junction left unmatched. CDR3: CASSLAAGAYNEQFF. CDR3 nucleotide sequence: TGTGCCAGCAGCTTAGCGGCGGGGGCCTACAATGAGCAGTTCTTC.

This clonotype turned up a few times. J is TRBJ1-2 and V is TRBV6-2 or TRBV6-3; maybe TRBD1 (5 bases). CDR1 is MNHEY, CDR2 SVGEGT, per germline. CDR3 length: 13 amino acids. V lost 6 bases, J lost 4 bases, and 12 bases lay in between. The CDR3 is CASSLGDLYGYTF. CDR3 sequence (DNA): TGTGCCAGCAGCCTAGGGGACCTCTATGGCTACACCTTC.

V gene TRBV7-2 combines with J gene TRBJ2-1; no definite D call. Germline CDR1 SGHTA, CDR2 FQGNSA. The CDR3 spans 15 residues. V shed 1 base and J shed 4 bases, with 11 bases lying between them. The CDR3 DNA reads TGTGCCAGCAGCTTAGACTACAGTAGATACAATGAGCAGTTCTTC. The encoded protein is CASSLDYSRYNEQFF.

In this sample, this clonotype turned up many times. CDR3 bases: TGCAGTGCTAGATCTGGGGTGGGGGCAAGGAGCTCCTACAATGAGCAGTTCTTC. Its protein product is CSARSGVGARSSYNEQFF. The rearrangement joins TRBV20-1 to TRBJ2-1, with D possibly TRBD1 on 6 matching bases. Germline CDR1 is DFQATT and CDR2 is SNEGSKA (reference sequence). The CDR3 has 18 amino acids. V was trimmed by 2 bases and J by 0 bases, leaving 20 bases between them.

Sample share makes this clonotype medium-sized. The CDR3 here is CASSLRLGGSYEQYF. The CDR3 DNA is TGTGCCAGCAGCCTTCGTCTAGGTGGCTCCTACGAGCAGTACTTC. The V call is TRBV7-8, the J call TRBJ2-7; D not certain. This CDR3 has 15 amino acids. The germline gives CDR1 SGHVS, CDR2 FQNEAQ. Trimming removed 5 bases at V and 0 bases at J, with 14 bases between.

This clonotype was counted ten times or more. The chain uses TRBV6-5 and TRBJ2-2; possibly TRBD2 for D (6 bases). The CDR3 extends over 18 amino acids. The V and J ends lost 0 bases and 5 bases respectively, with 19 bases between them. The germline gives CDR1 MNHEY, CDR2 SVGAGI. CDR3 nucleotide sequence: TGTGCCAGCAGTTACTCGGGGACCCGGGGAGGAATAACCGGGGAGCTGTTTTTT. Translation: CASSYSGTRGGITGELFF.

V is TRBV7-6 and J is TRBJ2-7, with D tentatively TRBD1 (6 bases). Trimming took 2 bases from V and 7 from J, leaving 12 bases between them. The germline gives CDR1 SGHVS, CDR2 FNYEAQ. The CDR3 sequence is 13 residues long. CDR3 sequence reads: CASSLSGGREQYF. In nucleotides, the CDR3 is TGTGCCAGCAGCTTATCTGGGGGCAGGGAGCAGTACTTC.

In its sample, this clonotype was seen many times. The chain joins TRBV6-5 to TRBJ2-7; D remains unclear. CDR3 size: 14 residues. V was trimmed by 2 bases and J by 0 bases, leaving 8 bases between them. The V gene's germline CDR1 is MNHEY and CDR2 SVGAGI. The CDR3 reads CASSYGQNSYEQYF. CDR3 bases: TGTGCCAGCAGTTACGGGCAGAACTCCTACGAGCAGTACTTC.

In this sample, this clonotype turned up many times. V and J are TRBV5-1 and TRBJ1-2; no clear D. Looked up from germline, CDR1 is SGHRS and CDR2 is YFSETQ. Trimming took off 4 bases at V and 3 bases at J, with 10 bases between the two ends. This CDR3 contains 13 residues. The CDR3 region has the DNA TGCGCCAGCAGCCCTAGTGGGGACTATGGCTACACCTTC. Residues: CASSPSGDYGYTF. Variable domain in full (rest from reference TRBV5-1 and TRBJ1-2): KAGVTQTPRYLIKTRGQQVTLSCSPISGHRSVSWYQQTPGQGLQFLFEYFSETQRNKGNFPGRFSGRQFSNSRSEMNVSTLELGDSALYLCASSPSGDYGYTFGSGTRLTVV.

This clonotype has a handful of counts. The rearrangement uses TRBV30 and TRBJ2-6; the D gene is possibly TRBD1 (6 bases). The CDR3 consists of 18 residues. The V gene's germline CDR1 is GTSNPN and CDR2 SVGIG (reference sequence). With 3 bases removed from V and 0 bases from J, the gap between germline ends came to 18 bases. The CDR3 is CAWSGLSTGYSGANVLTF. The CDR3 DNA sequence: TGTGCCTGGAGCGGGCTTTCAACAGGGTACTCTGGGGCCAACGTCCTGACTTTC.

This clonotype is termed medium-sized. The V and J genes are TRBV19 and TRBJ2-1; D is perhaps TRBD1 (5 bases). There are 15 residues in the CDR3. The ends were cut back, 7 bases at V and 0 bases at J, with 13 bases in the middle. Germline lookup yields CDR1 LNHDA and CDR2 SQIVND (reference sequence). CDR3 in DNA: TGTGCCAGTATGATTGACAGAGGCTCCTACAATGAGCAGTTCTTC. The encoded protein is CASMIDRGSYNEQFF.

Relative to its sample, this clonotype is medium-sized. The genes are TRBV30 and TRBJ2-2; 8 bases are a match to TRBD2. The trim removed 2 bases at V and 10 bases at J, leaving 3 bases unmatched. Germline values: CDR1 GTSNPN, CDR2 SVGIG (reference sequence). The CDR3 covers 12 residues. The CDR3 nucleotides read TGTGCCTGGAGTAGACTAGCGACGGAGCTGTTTTTT. This encodes CAWSRLATELFF.

This clonotype is medium-sized. V and J are TRBV2 and TRBJ1-1; 7 bases line up with TRBD1. J gave up 0 bases and V 5 bases, and 6 bases lay outside the gene matches. Germline V lookup: CDR1 SNHLY, CDR2 FYNNEI. The CDR3 extends over 15 amino acids. CDR3 coding DNA: TGTGCCAGCAGTACCCGGGACAGTATGAACACTGAAGCTTTCTTT. This translates into CASSTRDSMNTEAFF.

This clonotype has ten or more counts. This chain connects TRBV30 to TRBJ1-1, with 8 bases matching TRBD1. CDR3 length: 11 amino acids. V shed 5 bases, J shed 8 bases, and the junction held 4 bases outside the gene matches. Germline V lookup: CDR1 GTSNPN, CDR2 SVGIG (reference sequence). The CDR3 region has the DNA TGTGCCTGGGAGGACAGGGAAGAAGCTTTCTTT. Amino acids: CAWEDREEAFF.

Judged by abundance, this clonotype is medium-sized (0.01 to 0.1%). The chain recombines TRBV28 with TRBJ2-4; D gene unclear. The CDR3 runs to 17 residues. Germline CDR1 and CDR2: MDHEN and SYDVKM. The germline V and J ends were trimmed by 0 bases and 7 bases, with 19 bases remaining between them. The CDR3 is CASSLWVPGKAGNIQYF. As DNA, the CDR3 is TGTGCCAGCAGTTTATGGGTGCCAGGCAAAGCTGGGAACATTCAGTACTTC.

Judged by abundance, this clonotype is medium-sized. This chain joins TRBV9 and TRBJ2-7; D is unclear. The germline V gene has CDR1 SGDLS and CDR2 YYNGEE. CDR3 length: 12 residues. The ends were cut back, 0 bases at V and 6 bases at J, with 7 bases in the middle. The CDR3 loop reads CASSVDVGEQYF. CDR3 bases: TGTGCCAGCAGCGTAGATGTGGGCGAGCAGTACTTC.

This clonotype qualifies as medium-sized. The chain recombines TRBV7-2 with TRBJ2-3, with D perhaps matching TRBD2 (5 bases). Trimming took off 2 bases at V and 2 bases at J, with 11 bases between the two ends. The germline CDR1 and CDR2 sequences are SGHTA and FQGNSA. There are 15 residues in the CDR3. CDR3 amino acids: CASSLRGQVTDTQYF. CDR3 sequence (DNA): TGTGCCAGCAGCTTAAGAGGGCAAGTCACAGATACGCAGTATTTT.

This clonotype was found many times. V is TRBV29-1 and J is TRBJ1-4; maybe TRBD1 (6 bases). This CDR3 contains 13 residues. Trimming pared 6 bases from V and 8 bases from J, leaving 16 bases between. The germline V gene encodes CDR1 SQVTM and CDR2 ANQGSEA. CDR3 loop: CSVLLTGFEKLFF. In nucleotides, the CDR3 is TGCAGCGTCCTATTGACAGGATTCGAAAAACTGTTTTTT.

Ten or more counts support this clonotype. The J gene is TRBJ1-1, the V gene TRBV5-1, with D tentatively TRBD1 (5 bases). Between the trimmed V and J ends, which lost 1 base and 1 base, there was a span of 11 bases. CDR1 is SGHRS, CDR2 YFSETQ, per germline. CDR3 size: 15 residues. The CDR3 is CASSLTARANTEAFF. The CDR3 region has the DNA TGCGCCAGCAGCTTGACCGCCAGGGCGAACACTGAAGCTTTCTTT.

This clonotype was seen at least ten times. The gene calls are TRBV5-1 and TRBJ2-7; no clear D. This CDR3 comprises 13 residues. V lost 0 bases to trimming and J lost 7 bases, with 11 bases between them. The germline CDR1 and CDR2 sequences are SGHRS and YFSETQ. CDR3 DNA sequence: TGCGCCAGCAGCTTGGAGATGGGTAGGGAGCAGTACTTC. Protein: CASSLEMGREQYF.

This clonotype has at least ten counts. The chain links TRBV6-1 to TRBJ2-1; D unresolved. V was pared by 6 bases and J by 13 bases, with 19 bases between. CDR1 and CDR2 from the germline V gene are MNHNS and SASEGT. This CDR3 comprises 13 residues. In DNA form, the CDR3 reads TGTGCCAGCAGAGAATCCGGCATCGGGTATCAGTTCTTC. Translating it yields CASRESGIGYQFF.

By sample share, this clonotype is medium-sized (0.01 to 0.1%). The chain combines TRBV12-2 with TRBJ1-4; the table names TRBD1, a call not compared with the DNA. TRBV12-2 is listed as a pseudogene. This CDR3 contains 15 residues. The CDR3 reads CASRYTGRESEKLFF. In DNA form, the CDR3 reads TGTGCAAGTCGCTATACAGGACGCGAGAGCGAAAAACTGTTTTTT.

Ten or more counts support this clonotype. The chain recombines TRBV6-2 or TRBV6-3 with TRBJ1-5; no reliable D call. Germline CDR1 MNHEY, CDR2 SVGEGT. Trimming left V 2 bases short and J 3 bases short, with 11 bases between. There are 15 residues in the CDR3. The CDR3 region is CASSYGGMLNQPQHF. In nucleotides, the CDR3 is TGTGCCAGCAGTTACGGCGGGATGCTCAATCAGCCCCAGCATTTT.